What follows are 29 T cell receptor beta chains derived from one specimen sequenced in a study of T-cell reconstitution after alpha-beta-depleted transplantation in children (dated by TCRdb to between 2015 and 2016). This specimen's treatment or condition label, per the study, means: allogeneic hematopoietic cell transplantation with graft depleted of TCRalphabeta T cells and CD19 B cells. The library was built by means of PCR. The sequencer was an Illumina HiSeq 2500. To normalize quantification of the TCRbeta repertoire, the TCR libraries were built with molecular barcoding that relied on unique molecular identifiers. TCRdb ran its own pipeline on the public reads, namely fastp trimming at Q25 and MiXCR clone calling, and kept in-frame beta chains. Identical CDR3 protein sequences are pooled into one entry, listed with their most common genes and DNA. The sample data list about 900,000 distinct CDR3 sequences, and about 29% of these were observed just once. The leading ten clones occupy 28% of the sample.

Sequencing used PBMCs, mostly from graft donor cells, obtained 360 days after TCRalphabeta/CD19-depleted stem cell transplant. Receptor source: a boy younger than two who had a stem cell transplant for SCID, so the T cells may come from the graft donor.

J is TRBJ2-3 and V is TRBV15; D not certain. This CDR3 is 18 amino acids long. The V and J ends lost 0 bases and 2 bases respectively, with 18 bases between them. CDR1 LNHNV and CDR2 YYDKDF come from the germline V gene (reference sequence). In DNA form, the CDR3 reads TGTGCCACCAGCAGAGATTTGTTTGGGATCTCCTCCACAGATACGCAGTATTTT. Protein sequence: CATSRDLFGISSTDTQYF.

The chain employs TRBV28 and TRBJ1-1, with unresolved D. V was clipped by 2 bases and J by 1 base, with 20 bases between them. The CDR3 is made up of 18 amino acids. CDR1 is MDHEN, CDR2 SYDVKM, per germline. In DNA form, the CDR3 reads TGTGCCAGCAGTTTAAAAAACTGGGCAGGCGGCTCGAACACTGAAGCTTTCTTT. Translation gives CASSLKNWAGGSNTEAFF. The whole variable domain, remainder taken from reference TRBV28 and TRBJ1-1, is DVKVTQSSRYLVKRTGEKVFLECVQDMDHENMFWYRQDPGLGLRLIYFSYDVKMKEKGDIPEGYSVSREKKERFSLILESASTNQTSMYLCASSLKNWAGGSNTEAFFGQGTRLTVV.

This clonotype has a handful of counts. The rearrangement links TRBV4-3 to TRBJ2-1, with D hard to call. CDR3 length: 15 residues. The germline CDR1 and CDR2 sequences are LGHNA and YSLEER. Trimming took off 1 base at V and 2 bases at J, with 9 bases between the two ends. As DNA, the CDR3 is TGCGCCAGCAGCCAAGGAAGGCCGGCCTACAATGAGCAGTTCTTC. Translating gives CASSQGRPAYNEQFF.

The gene calls are TRBV4-2 and TRBJ1-2; D is unclear. CDR1 is LGHNA, CDR2 YNFKEQ, per germline. V lost 0 bases to trimming and J lost 4 bases, with 9 bases between them. The length of the CDR3 is 14 residues. The CDR3 reads CASSQDRAGYGYTF. In DNA, the CDR3 is TGTGCCAGCAGCCAAGATCGTGCGGGCTATGGCTACACCTTC.

The chain joins TRBV3-1 to TRBJ2-3; tentatively, D is TRBD2 (6 bases). The CDR3 spans 16 residues. CDR1 is LGHDT, CDR2 YNNKEL, per germline (reference sequence). Trimming cost V 0 bases and J 4 bases, with 14 bases left between them. The CDR3 spells CASSQDSEGPPDTQYF. The CDR3 bases are TGTGCCAGCAGCCAAGATTCGGAGGGGCCCCCAGATACGCAGTATTTT.

This clonotype was recorded a few times. The J gene is TRBJ1-2, the V gene TRBV7-8, with D possibly matching TRBD1 (5 bases). V was cut by 2 bases and J by 2 bases, with 12 bases left in between. Germline values: CDR1 SGHVS, CDR2 FQNEAQ. The CDR3 sequence is 15 residues long. The CDR3 DNA is TGTGCCAGCAGCTTATCGGCGGGGACCAACTATGGCTACACCTTC. This encodes CASSLSAGTNYGYTF.

V is TRBV24-1 and J is TRBJ1-5; D gene unclear. Germline lookup yields CDR1 KGHDR and CDR2 SFDVKD. This CDR3 has 13 residues. Trimming took off 7 bases at V and 3 bases at J, with 9 bases between the two ends. CDR3 DNA: TGTGCCACCAGCGGCAGGAACAATCAGCCCCAGCATTTT. Translating gives CATSGRNNQPQHF.

Only a few counts were recorded for this clonotype. This chain joins TRBV15 and TRBJ1-1, with D possibly TRBD1 on 5 matching bases. Trimming removed 4 bases from V and 0 bases from J, with 9 bases in between. Looked up from germline, CDR1 is LNHNV and CDR2 is YYDKDF (reference sequence). The CDR3 has 14 residues. In DNA, the CDR3 is TGTGCCACCAGCAAGGGGAACATGAACACTGAAGCTTTCTTT. Protein product: CATSKGNMNTEAFF.

This clonotype has ten or more counts. The gene calls are TRBV18 and TRBJ2-3; D might be TRBD2 (6 bases). V dropped 6 bases and J dropped 0 bases, with 10 bases sitting between them. Germline V gives CDR1 KGHSH, CDR2 LQKENI. The CDR3 length is 14 residues. CDR3 residues: CASSPTRSTDTQYF. The CDR3 nucleotides read TGTGCCAGCTCGCCGACTAGGAGCACAGATACGCAGTATTTT. Looking up the rest from reference TRBV18 and TRBJ2-3 gives the full variable domain: NAGVMQNPRHLVRRRGQEARLRCSPMKGHSHVYWYRQLPEEGLKFMVYLQKENIIDESGMPKERFSAEFPKEGPSILRIQQVVRGDSAAYFCASSPTRSTDTQYFGPGTRLTVL.

This sequence joins TRBV6-6 and TRBJ1-1; D uncertain. The germline V gene has CDR1 MNHNY and CDR2 SVGAGI (reference sequence). CDR3 length: 13 residues. V was shortened by 0 bases and J by 8 bases, with 10 bases between the two germline ends. CDR3 in amino acids: CASSYSTGREAFF. CDR3 coding DNA: TGTGCCAGCAGTTACTCGACTGGGAGGGAAGCTTTCTTT.

This sequence joins TRBV30 and TRBJ1-4, with D perhaps matching TRBD1 (5 bases). V dropped 5 bases and J dropped 8 bases, with 9 bases sitting between them. The V gene's germline CDR1 is GTSNPN and CDR2 SVGIG (reference sequence). This CDR3 spans 11 amino acids. The DNA of the CDR3 is TGTGCCTGGGGGACGCGCGAAAAACTGTTTTTT. Its protein product is CAWGTREKLFF. The variable domain in full, with the rest retrieved from reference TRBV30 and TRBJ1-4, is SQTIHQWPATLVQPVGSPLSLECTVEGTSNPNLYWYRQAAGRGLQLLFYSVGIGQISSEVPQNLSASRPQDRQFILSSKKLLLSDSGFYLCAWGTREKLFFGSGTQLSVL.

This clonotype has more than one count but fewer than ten. The chain has TRBV9 and TRBJ2-1; no definite D call. V gave up 0 bases and J gave up 0 bases, with 10 bases separating them. CDR1 and CDR2 from the germline V gene are SGDLS and YYNGEE. CDR3 length equals 16 residues. Here the CDR3 reads CASSVDPLSSYNEQFF. The CDR3 DNA is TGTGCCAGCAGCGTAGATCCCCTAAGCTCCTACAATGAGCAGTTCTTC.

The sample holds a few counts of this clonotype. The rearrangement uses TRBV5-4 and TRBJ1-1; 8 nucleotides line up with TRBD1. Trimming cost V 4 bases and J 1 base; bases outside gene matches: 12. The CDR3 consists of 17 residues. CDR1 and CDR2 from the germline V gene are SGHNT and YYREEE (reference sequence). The CDR3 sequence is CASSPAGGKRANTEAFF. CDR3 coding DNA: TGTGCCAGCAGCCCGGCAGGGGGCAAGAGGGCGAACACTGAAGCTTTCTTT.

This clonotype was counted between two and nine times. The chain is built from TRBV10-3 and TRBJ2-1, with D possibly matching TRBD2 (6 bases). CDR3 length: 14 amino acids. Germline V gene data show CDR1 as ENHRY and CDR2 as SYGVKD. Trimming took 6 bases from V and 4 from J, leaving 13 bases between them. CDR3 amino acids: CAIRRGARYNEQFF. The CDR3 region has the DNA TGTGCCATCAGGCGGGGAGCTAGGTACAATGAGCAGTTCTTC.

This clonotype was detected only a few times. This chain links TRBV7-9 with TRBJ2-1; 7 nucleotides align to TRBD2. V shed 5 bases and J 7 bases; nucleotides not matched to a gene: 11. The CDR3 loop spans 15 amino acids. Germline lookup yields CDR1 SEHNR and CDR2 FQNEAQ (reference sequence). DNA of the CDR3: TGTGCCAGCAGCCTCACACGGGAGGAGGTTAATGAGCAGTTCTTC. This sequence encodes CASSLTREEVNEQFF. Combining the CDR3 with reference TRBV7-9 and TRBJ2-1 gives the whole variable domain DTGVSQNPRHKITKRGQNVTFRCDPISEHNRLYWYRQTLGQGPEFLTYFQNEAQLEKSRLLSDRFSAERPKGSFSTLEIQRTEQGDSAMYLCASSLTREEVNEQFFGPGTRLTVL.

The chain is built from TRBV28 and TRBJ2-3; 10 bases are shared with TRBD1. CDR1 is MDHEN and CDR2 is SYDVKM in the germline V gene. V shed 3 bases and J 2 bases; nucleotides not matched to a gene: 5. This CDR3 spans 16 amino acids. As DNA, the CDR3 is TGTGCCAGCAGTTTTCTGGGGACAGGGGCCACAGATACGCAGTATTTT. This gives the protein CASSFLGTGATDTQYF. Full variable domain (outside the CDR3, taken from reference TRBV28 and TRBJ2-3): DVKVTQSSRYLVKRTGEKVFLECVQDMDHENMFWYRQDPGLGLRLIYFSYDVKMKEKGDIPEGYSVSREKKERFSLILESASTNQTSMYLCASSFLGTGATDTQYFGPGTRLTVL.

The chain is built from TRBV20-1 and TRBJ2-3, with D unclear. Germline lookup yields CDR1 DFQATT and CDR2 SNEGSKA (reference sequence). Trimming removed 6 bases from V and 5 bases from J, with 21 bases in between. The CDR3 spans 15 residues. The CDR3 loop is CSAAVSFAQRDTQYF. The CDR3 DNA follows: TGCAGTGCCGCAGTATCGTTTGCCCAACGAGATACGCAGTATTTT.

This clonotype was counted between two and nine times. The J gene is TRBJ2-3, the V gene TRBV12-3 or TRBV12-4; 8 bases are a match to TRBD2. J was trimmed by 6 bases and V by 7 bases; bases with no gene match: 15. The CDR3 length is 16 residues. CDR3 protein: CASTPDRRRGADTQYF. The DNA of the CDR3 is TGTGCCAGCACCCCAGACCGGAGGCGGGGGGCGGATACGCAGTATTTT.

This clonotype was seen a handful of times. V usage is TRBV7-2 and J usage is TRBJ2-5, with unresolved D. V lost 5 bases and J lost 4, with 14 bases in between. The CDR3 loop spans 14 amino acids. Germline V gene lookup returns CDR1 SGHTA and CDR2 FQGNSA. The CDR3 DNA is TGTGCCAGCAGCCACGAGATCTGGGCAGAGACCCAGTACTTC. Translation: CASSHEIWAETQYF.

This clonotype was seen a few times. V and J are TRBV5-5 and TRBJ2-4, with D possibly being TRBD1 (6 bases). The CDR3 length is 16 residues. The V and J ends lost 2 bases and 1 base respectively, with 13 bases between them. Germline CDR1 and CDR2: SGHKS and YYEKEE (reference sequence). As DNA, the CDR3 is TGTGCCAGCAGCTTAGGGCAGGGGAAGGCCAAAAACATTCAGTACTTC. It is translated as CASSLGQGKAKNIQYF.

The chain links TRBV29-1 to TRBJ1-1; no firm D call. The CDR3 totals 13 residues. The V gene lost 4 bases and the J gene lost 0 bases, with 9 bases spanning the gap. Germline V gives CDR1 SQVTM, CDR2 ANQGSEA. The CDR3 region has the DNA TGCAGCGTTGGAGAAACTTTGAACACTGAAGCTTTCTTT. Its protein is CSVGETLNTEAFF.

This chain joins TRBV7-3 and TRBJ2-2; D may correspond to TRBD1 or TRBD2 (6 bases each). This CDR3 contains 16 residues. The germline V gene has CDR1 SGHTA and CDR2 FQGTGA. Trimming removed 5 bases at V and 4 bases at J, with 17 bases between. CDR3 in DNA: TGTGCCAGCAGCCCCCGTGGAGGGGGAGTCACCGGGGAGCTGTTTTTT. Translated, it gives CASSPRGGGVTGELFF.

The chain links TRBV6-1 to TRBJ2-5; D unresolved. The length of the CDR3 is 13 residues. The V gene's germline CDR1 is MNHNS and CDR2 SASEGT. V lost 5 bases and J lost 5, with 12 bases in between. CDR3 sequence (DNA): TGTGCCAGCAGTCCACCCTTTAGGGAGACCCAGTACTTC. This codes for CASSPPFRETQYF.

This clonotype was counted only a few times. This chain joins TRBV4-1 and TRBJ2-7; D remains ambiguous. The germline V and J ends were trimmed by 8 bases and 2 bases, with 13 bases remaining between them. The CDR3 covers 13 residues. The germline gives CDR1 MGHRA, CDR2 YSYEKL. CDR3 nucleotides: TGCGCCAGCCTCCTCAAGGGCACCTACGAGCAGTACTTC. Translated: CASLLKGTYEQYF.

Only a few counts were recorded for this clonotype. The V call is TRBV20-1, the J call TRBJ2-5; D is unresolved. This CDR3 has 12 residues. The ends were cut back, 1 base at V and 5 bases at J, with 8 bases in the middle. The germline V gene encodes CDR1 DFQATT and CDR2 SNEGSKA (reference sequence). DNA for the CDR3: TGCAGTGCTAGAGTCCTTGTCGAGACCCAGTACTTC. Translating gives CSARVLVETQYF.

The sample holds a few counts of this clonotype. The V call is TRBV12-3 or TRBV12-4, the J call TRBJ1-2; a possible D gene is TRBD1 (5 bases). V dropped 5 bases and J dropped 4 bases, with 20 bases sitting between them. The CDR3 contains 16 residues. The CDR3 reads CASSPSPRQSPYGYTF. CDR3 DNA: TGTGCCAGCAGTCCTAGTCCCCGACAGAGTCCCTATGGCTACACCTTC.

This clonotype has just one count. This sequence joins TRBV2 and TRBJ1-4, with D unclear. Germline CDR1 reads SNHLY; CDR2 reads FYNNEI. Trimming took off 6 bases at V and 6 bases at J, with 14 bases between the two ends. CDR3 length: 14 amino acids. The CDR3 loop is CASRRQAGYEKLFF. The CDR3 region has the DNA TGTGCCAGCAGAAGGCAGGCCGGCTATGAAAAACTGTTTTTT.

This clonotype has only a few counts. This chain connects TRBV7-8 to TRBJ1-2, with a possible D match to TRBD1 (6 bases). Germline CDR1 SGHVS, CDR2 FQNEAQ. V lost 4 bases to trimming and J lost 3 bases, with 12 bases between them. CDR3 length: 14 residues. CDR3 nucleotide sequence: TGTGCCAGCAGCTCCAACAGGGCCCACTATGGCTACACCTTC. This encodes CASSSNRAHYGYTF.

V usage is TRBV11-2 and J usage is TRBJ2-5; either TRBD1 or TRBD2 may supply D (6 bases each). The V end lost 4 bases, the J end lost 5 bases, and 14 bases lay between the germline ends. Germline V lookup: CDR1 SGHAT, CDR2 FQNNGV. This CDR3 spans 14 amino acids. This chain's CDR3 is CASSYVGGRETQYF. CDR3 nucleotide sequence: TGTGCCAGCAGCTATGTCGGGGGCCGGGAGACCCAGTACTTC.